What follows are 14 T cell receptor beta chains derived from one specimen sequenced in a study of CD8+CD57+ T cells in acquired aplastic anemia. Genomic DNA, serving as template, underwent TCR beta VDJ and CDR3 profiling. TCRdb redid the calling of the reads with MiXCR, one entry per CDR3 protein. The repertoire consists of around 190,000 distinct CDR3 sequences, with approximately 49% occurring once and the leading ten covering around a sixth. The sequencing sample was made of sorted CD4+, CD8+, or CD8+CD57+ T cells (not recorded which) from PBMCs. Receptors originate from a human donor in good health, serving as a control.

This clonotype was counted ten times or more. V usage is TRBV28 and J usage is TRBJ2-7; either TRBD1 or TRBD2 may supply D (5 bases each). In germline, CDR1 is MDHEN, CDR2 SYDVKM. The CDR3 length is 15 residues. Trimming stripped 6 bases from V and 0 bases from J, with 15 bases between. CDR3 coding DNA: TGTGCCAGCAGCTCGCCAGGGACCAGCTCCTACGAGCAGTACTTC. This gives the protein CASSSPGTSSYEQYF.

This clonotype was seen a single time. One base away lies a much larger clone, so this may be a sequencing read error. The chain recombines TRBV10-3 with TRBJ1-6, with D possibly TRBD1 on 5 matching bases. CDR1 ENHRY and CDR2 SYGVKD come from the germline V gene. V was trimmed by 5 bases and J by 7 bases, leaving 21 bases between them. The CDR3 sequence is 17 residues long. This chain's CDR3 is CAISMKATTGGNSPLHF. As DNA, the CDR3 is TGTGCCATCAGTATGAAAGCCACAACAGGAGGAAATTCACCCCTCCACTTT.

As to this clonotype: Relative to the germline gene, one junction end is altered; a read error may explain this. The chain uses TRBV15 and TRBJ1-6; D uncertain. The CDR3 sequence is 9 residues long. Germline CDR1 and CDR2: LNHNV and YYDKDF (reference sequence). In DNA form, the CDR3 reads TGCTCCTATAATTCACCCCTCCACTTT. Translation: CSYNSPLHF.

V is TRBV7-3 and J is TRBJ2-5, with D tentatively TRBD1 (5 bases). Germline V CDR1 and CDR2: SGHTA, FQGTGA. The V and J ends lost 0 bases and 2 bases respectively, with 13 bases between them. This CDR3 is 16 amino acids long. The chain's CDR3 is CASSLTGGALQETQYF. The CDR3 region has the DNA TGTGCCAGCAGCTTAACAGGTGGGGCATTACAAGAGACCCAGTACTTC. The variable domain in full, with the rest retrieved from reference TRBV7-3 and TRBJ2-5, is GAGVSQTPSNKVTEKGKYVELRCDPISGHTALYWYRQSLGQGPEFLIYFQGTGAADDSGLPNDRFFAVRPEGSVSTLKIQRTERGDSAVYLCASSLTGGALQETQYFGPGTRLLVL.

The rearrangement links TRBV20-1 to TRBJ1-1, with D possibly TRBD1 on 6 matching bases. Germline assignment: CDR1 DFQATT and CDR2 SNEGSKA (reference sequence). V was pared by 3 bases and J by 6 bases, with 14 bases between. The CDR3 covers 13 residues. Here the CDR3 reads CSARKGVGAEAFF. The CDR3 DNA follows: TGCAGTGCTAGGAAGGGGGTTGGGGCTGAAGCTTTCTTT.

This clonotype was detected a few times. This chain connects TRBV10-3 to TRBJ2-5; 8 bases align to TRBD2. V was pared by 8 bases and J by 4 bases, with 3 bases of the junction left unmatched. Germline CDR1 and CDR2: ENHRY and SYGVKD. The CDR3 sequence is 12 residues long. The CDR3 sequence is CAIAGGRETQYF. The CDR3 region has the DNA TGTGCCATCGCGGGGGGCCGAGAGACCCAGTACTTC.

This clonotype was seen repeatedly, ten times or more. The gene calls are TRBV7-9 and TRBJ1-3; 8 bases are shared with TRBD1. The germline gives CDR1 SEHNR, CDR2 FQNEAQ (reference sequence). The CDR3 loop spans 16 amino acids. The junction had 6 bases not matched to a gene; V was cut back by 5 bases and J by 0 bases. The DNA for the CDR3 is TGTGCCAGCAGCCACAGGGGGTCGAGCTCTGGAAACACCATATATTTT. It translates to CASSHRGSSSGNTIYF. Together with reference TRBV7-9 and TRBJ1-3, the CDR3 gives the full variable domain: DTGVSQNPRHKITKRGQNVTFRCDPISEHNRLYWYRQTLGQGPEFLTYFQNEAQLEKSRLLSDRFSAERPKGSFSTLEIQRTEQGDSAMYLCASSHRGSSSGNTIYFGEGSWLTVV.

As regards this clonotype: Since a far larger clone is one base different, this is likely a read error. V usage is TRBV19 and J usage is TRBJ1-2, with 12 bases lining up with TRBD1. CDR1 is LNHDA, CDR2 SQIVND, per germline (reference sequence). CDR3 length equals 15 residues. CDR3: CASSIQGQGATGYIF. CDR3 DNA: TGTGCCAGTAGTATCCAGGGACAGGGGGCAACCGGCTACATCTTC.

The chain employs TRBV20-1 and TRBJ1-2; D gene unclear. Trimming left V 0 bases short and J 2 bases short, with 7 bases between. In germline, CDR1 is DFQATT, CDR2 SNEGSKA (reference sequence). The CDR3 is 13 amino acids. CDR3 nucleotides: TGCAGTGCTAGAGAGAATCTCAACTATGGCTACACCTTC. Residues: CSARENLNYGYTF.

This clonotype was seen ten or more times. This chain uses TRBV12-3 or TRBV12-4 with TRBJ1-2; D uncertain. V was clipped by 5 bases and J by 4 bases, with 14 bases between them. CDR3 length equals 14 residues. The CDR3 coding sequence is TGTGCCAGCAGTAAAGGACCTGAGAGCTATGGCTACACCTTC. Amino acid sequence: CASSKGPESYGYTF.

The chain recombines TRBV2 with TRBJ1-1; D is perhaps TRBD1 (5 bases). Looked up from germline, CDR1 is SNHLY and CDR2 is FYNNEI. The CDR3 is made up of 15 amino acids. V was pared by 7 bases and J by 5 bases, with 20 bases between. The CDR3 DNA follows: TGTGCCAGCAAGCCCTTCCGGGACGCTGGGACTGAAGCTTTCTTT. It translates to CASKPFRDAGTEAFF.

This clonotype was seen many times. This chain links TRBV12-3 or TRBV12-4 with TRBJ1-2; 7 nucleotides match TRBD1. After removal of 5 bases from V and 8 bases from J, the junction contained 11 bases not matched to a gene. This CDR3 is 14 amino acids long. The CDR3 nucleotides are TGTGCCAGCAGTCTAGACAGGGTTGAGTTAGGCTACACCTTC. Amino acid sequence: CASSLDRVELGYTF.

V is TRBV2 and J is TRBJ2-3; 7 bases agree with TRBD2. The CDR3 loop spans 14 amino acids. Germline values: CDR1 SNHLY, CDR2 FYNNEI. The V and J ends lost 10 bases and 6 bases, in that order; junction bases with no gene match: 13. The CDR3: CANRRRGRDDTQYF. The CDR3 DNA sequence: TGTGCCAACCGGAGGCGGGGGAGGGATGATACGCAGTATTTT.

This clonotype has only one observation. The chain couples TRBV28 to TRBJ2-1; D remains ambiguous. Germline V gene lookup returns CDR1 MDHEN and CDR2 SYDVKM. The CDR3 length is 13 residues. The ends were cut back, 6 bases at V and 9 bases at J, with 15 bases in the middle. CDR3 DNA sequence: TGTGCCAGCAGGCAGGTGGGCCGGAGTGAGCAGTTCTTC. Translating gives CASRQVGRSEQFF.